This T cell receptor (beta chain) was identified during a study of blood T cell repertoires in COVID-19. The overall study: The study drew acute and convalescent COVID-19 samples from the United States, Italy and Spain.

There are 15 residues in the CDR3. Germline CDR1 and CDR2: ENHRY and SYGVKD. Trimming took off 4 bases at V and 2 bases at J, with 13 bases between the two ends. Using immunoSEQ multiplex PCR, the repertoire was profiled, and TCRdb retains in-frame clones only, with some absent. The profile shows 250,000 to 350,000 clones, around 90% of them singletons. This rearrangement joins TRBV10-3 to TRBJ2-3, with D perhaps TRBD2 (5 bases). Sequencing was carried out using peripheral blood. This clonotype was obtained from a woman in her thirties with COVID-19, enrolled during active disease. This chain's CDR3 is CAISAREADTDTQYF. The CDR3 DNA is TGTGCCATCAGTGCTCGGGAAGCGGACACAGATACGCAGTATTTT.